These T cell receptor beta chains were read from a single sample in a study of cytotoxic CD8 clonotypes in ibrutinib-treated CLL. Only in-frame clones appear in the TCRdb table, and some are missing; sequencing was by immunoSEQ multiplex PCR. This table holds 5,500 or so clones, about 70% found once. Specimen: PBMCs, collected before ibrutinib treatment. The origin of the receptors is a human donor with chronic lymphocytic leukemia. CDR3s include the opening cysteine and the closing phenylalanine or tryptophan. The D gene is left open where the match is weak. Rows give clone size only sometimes, using once, few, many, or a class for an expanded clone.

size: -; D: TRBD2; V: TRBV14; J: TRBJ2-5; CDR3: CASSHLVAGVQETQYF; DNA: TGTGCCAGCAGCCATTTAGTAGCGGGGGTTCAAGAGACCCAGTACTTC
size: -; D: -; V: TRBV5-1; J: TRBJ2-7; CDR3: CASRRDTSEQYF; DNA: TGCGCCAGCAGGAGGGATACCAGCGAGCAGTACTTC
size: once; D: TRBD1; V: TRBV19; J: TRBJ1-2; CDR3: CASSIPNRGRRTSNYGYTF; DNA: TGTGCCAGTAGTATTCCTAACAGGGGGCGCCGGACGTCTAACTATGGCTACACCTTC
size: -; D: -; V: TRBV5-4; J: TRBJ2-7; CDR3: CASSRNSYEQYF; DNA: TGTGCCAGCAGTCGTAACTCCTACGAGCAGTACTTC
size: -; D: TRBD1; V: TRBV6-5; J: TRBJ1-2; CDR3: CASSHRQGAEPTF; DNA: TGTGCCAGCAGTCATCGACAGGGGGCGGAGCCCACCTTC
size: -; D: -; V: TRBV6-5; J: TRBJ1-5; CDR3: CASRPQGIANQPQHF; DNA: TGTGCCAGCAGACCCCAGGGTATTGCAAATCAGCCCCAGCATTTT
size: -; D: TRBD1; V: TRBV19; J: TRBJ1-4; CDR3: CASSSLDRAFNEKLFF; DNA: TGTGCCAGTAGTAGTCTGGACAGGGCCTTTAATGAAAAACTGTTTTTT
size: -; D: -; V: TRBV7-9; J: TRBJ2-7; CDR3: CASSLVGAYEQYF; DNA: TGTGCCAGCAGCTTAGTCGGGGCCTACGAGCAGTACTTC
size: -; D: TRBD2; V: TRBV6-5; J: TRBJ2-7; CDR3: CASSYGPWTSGYEQYF; DNA: TGTGCCAGCAGTTACGGCCCTTGGACTAGCGGCTACGAGCAGTACTTC
size: -; D: -; V: TRBV7-6; J: TRBJ2-5; CDR3: CASSLGSSSETQYF; DNA: TGTGCCAGCAGCTTAGGCTCTTCCTCGGAGACCCAGTACTTC
size: few; D: TRBD1; V: TRBV19; J: TRBJ2-1; CDR3: CASSRTGSDNEQFF; DNA: TGTGCCAGTAGCCGGACAGGGAGCGACAATGAGCAGTTCTTC
size: -; D: -; V: TRBV20-1; J: TRBJ2-5; CDR3: CSASAEETQYF; DNA: TGCAGTGCTAGCGCAGAAGAGACCCAGTACTTC
size: -; D: TRBD1; V: TRBV11-2; J: TRBJ2-5; CDR3: CASSPGTGVAETQYF; DNA: TGTGCCAGCAGCCCCGGGACAGGGGTTGCGGAGACCCAGTACTTC
size: -; D: TRBD1; V: TRBV4-2; J: TRBJ1-2; CDR3: CASSQDRSGGFRGYTF; DNA: TGTGCCAGCAGCCAAGATCGGTCAGGGGGTTTTCGTGGCTACACCTTC
size: -; D: -; V: TRBV5-4; J: TRBJ1-6; CDR3: CASSWGDSPLHF; DNA: TGTGCCAGCAGCTGGGGGGATTCACCCCTCCACTTT
size: -; D: -; V: TRBV7-6; J: TRBJ1-1; CDR3: CASSLSGQREAFF; DNA: TGTGCCAGCAGCCTCTCAGGGCAGCGTGAAGCTTTCTTT
size: few; D: -; V: TRBV4-1; J: TRBJ1-2; CDR3: CASSQTFARPVYGYTF; DNA: TGCGCCAGCAGCCAAACGTTTGCCCGACCAGTCTATGGCTACACCTTC
size: -; D: -; V: TRBV5-4; J: TRBJ1-2; CDR3: CASSRGIGNYGYTF; DNA: TGTGCCAGCAGCCGAGGGATTGGTAACTATGGCTACACCTTC
size: -; D: -; V: TRBV7-3; J: TRBJ2-3; CDR3: CASSLGTLSTDTQYF; DNA: TGTGCCAGCAGCTTAGGGACTCTTAGCACAGATACGCAGTATTTT
size: -; D: -; V: TRBV7-9; J: TRBJ1-1; CDR3: CATSEGVTEAFF; DNA: TGTGCCACCTCTGAGGGGGTTACTGAAGCTTTCTTT
size: -; D: TRBD1; V: TRBV5-6; J: TRBJ1-2; CDR3: CASSPFPPEGGGGYTF; DNA: TGTGCCAGCAGCCCCTTTCCTCCGGAAGGGGGCGGAGGCTACACCTTC
size: -; D: TRBD1; V: TRBV5-6; J: TRBJ2-5; CDR3: CASSSWTGYQETQYF; DNA: TGTGCCAGCAGCTCCTGGACAGGGTATCAAGAGACCCAGTACTTC
size: -; D: TRBD1; V: TRBV6-6; J: TRBJ1-1; CDR3: CASSHPRTGATEAFF; DNA: TGTGCCAGCAGCCACCCGCGGACAGGGGCCACTGAAGCTTTCTTT
size: -; D: -; V: TRBV7-5; J: TRBJ1-6; CDR3: CASSLRAGRDSPLHF; DNA: TGTGCCAGCAGCTTACGGGCAGGCCGCGATTCACCCCTCCACTTT
size: medium-sized; D: TRBD1; V: TRBV5-1; J: TRBJ1-2; CDR3: CASSPTGEEGYTF; DNA: TGCGCCAGCAGCCCGACAGGGGAGGAGGGCTACACCTTC
size: -; D: TRBD2; V: TRBV4-2; J: TRBJ2-3; CDR3: CASSLLIAGTDTQYF; DNA: TGTGCCAGCAGCCTCCTCATAGCGGGAACAGATACGCAGTATTTT
size: -; D: -; V: TRBV7-9; J: TRBJ2-4; CDR3: CAELDGNIQYF; DNA: TGTGCCGAATTAGACGGAAACATTCAGTACTTC
size: -; D: -; V: TRBV5-6; J: TRBJ2-3; CDR3: CASTAGRSTDTQYF; DNA: TGTGCCAGCACAGCGGGTCGCAGCACAGATACGCAGTATTTT
size: few; D: TRBD1; V: TRBV4-1; J: TRBJ1-2; CDR3: CASSPEAGGIGDDGYTF; DNA: TGCGCCAGCAGCCCCGAGGCAGGGGGTATAGGCGATGATGGCTACACCTTC
size: -; D: -; V: TRBV7-8; J: TRBJ2-3; CDR3: CASSPGDFPTDTQYF; DNA: TGTGCCAGCAGCCCGGGGGACTTCCCCACAGATACGCAGTATTTT
size: once; D: TRBD2; V: TRBV4-2; J: TRBJ2-3; CDR3: CASSQGLAGGSTDTQYF; DNA: TGTGCCAGCAGCCAAGGACTAGCGGGGGGAAGCACAGATACGCAGTATTTT
size: few; D: -; V: TRBV7-6; J: TRBJ1-4; CDR3: CASTLNNEKLFF; DNA: TGTGCCAGCACCCTGAATAATGAAAAACTGTTTTTT
size: -; D: -; V: TRBV19; J: TRBJ2-3; CDR3: CASSIRTDTQYF; DNA: TGTGCCAGTAGTATACGGACAGATACGCAGTATTTT
size: -; D: TRBD2; V: TRBV6-5; J: TRBJ2-7; CDR3: CASSYLGRNEQYF; DNA: TGTGCCAGCAGTTACCTCGGGAGGAACGAGCAGTACTTC
size: -; D: TRBD2; V: TRBV19; J: TRBJ2-3; CDR3: CASSISSGDSDTQYF; DNA: TGTGCCAGTAGTATTTCTAGCGGGGACTCAGATACGCAGTATTTT
size: -; D: TRBD2; V: TRBV5-1; J: TRBJ2-1; CDR3: CASSLTSGGFNEQFF; DNA: TGCGCCAGCAGCTTGACCAGCGGGGGGTTTAATGAGCAGTTCTTC
size: -; D: -; V: TRBV5-6; J: TRBJ1-5; CDR3: CASSLTAAGTQHF; DNA: TGTGCCAGCAGCTTAACGGCCGCGGGGACCCAGCATTTT
size: -; D: -; V: TRBV7-9; J: TRBJ2-1; CDR3: CASSHPGDNEQFF; DNA: TGTGCCAGCAGCCATCCGGGGGACAATGAGCAGTTCTTC
size: once; D: -; V: TRBV29-1; J: TRBJ1-1; CDR3: CSVVGLGLNTEAFF; DNA: TGCAGCGTGGTCGGACTGGGATTGAACACTGAAGCTTTCTTT
size: few; D: -; V: TRBV19; J: TRBJ1-5; CDR3: CASSIGGAGPQPQHF; DNA: TGTGCCAGTAGTATAGGGGGGGCAGGGCCTCAGCCCCAGCATTTT
size: -; D: -; V: TRBV7-3; J: TRBJ2-2; CDR3: CASSPLRNTGELFF; DNA: TGTGCCAGCAGCCCCCTCCGGAACACCGGGGAGCTGTTTTTT
size: -; D: -; V: TRBV29-1; J: TRBJ2-5; CDR3: CSVSGDNQETQYF; DNA: TGCAGCGTGTCCGGGGACAACCAAGAGACCCAGTACTTC
size: few; D: TRBD1; V: TRBV18; J: TRBJ1-6; CDR3: CASSPRTGPGAGGSPLHF; DNA: TGTGCCAGCTCACCGAGGACAGGGCCAGGGGCTGGGGGTTCACCCCTCCACTTT
size: -; D: -; V: TRBV19; J: TRBJ1-3; CDR3: CASSMDTISGNTIYF; DNA: TGTGCCAGTAGTATGGACACAATCTCTGGAAACACCATATATTTT
size: -; D: -; V: TRBV7-6; J: TRBJ2-1; CDR3: CASSLELVAYNEQFF; DNA: TGTGCCAGCAGCTTAGAGTTAGTAGCCTACAATGAGCAGTTCTTC
size: -; D: -; V: TRBV7-6; J: TRBJ1-5; CDR3: CASSLAPRGNQPQHF; DNA: TGTGCCAGCAGCTTAGCCCCCAGGGGCAATCAGCCCCAGCATTTT
size: -; D: -; V: TRBV7-9; J: TRBJ1-2; CDR3: CASSTDVFSNYGYTF; DNA: TGTGCCAGCAGCACAGACGTCTTCTCTAACTATGGCTACACCTTC
size: -; D: -; V: TRBV7-9; J: TRBJ1-1; CDR3: CASSPTEAFF; DNA: TGTGCCAGCAGCCCTACTGAAGCTTTCTTT
size: once; D: -; V: TRBV5-6; J: TRBJ1-1; CDR3: CASSPRGRSMNTEAFF; DNA: TGTGCCAGCAGCCCCCGCGGGAGGTCCATGAACACTGAAGCTTTCTTT
size: -; D: TRBD1; V: TRBV27; J: TRBJ1-6; CDR3: CASSFYGQGTNSPLHF; DNA: TGTGCCAGCAGTTTCTATGGACAGGGGACAAATTCACCCCTCCACTTT
size: -; D: -; V: TRBV7-6; J: TRBJ2-2; CDR3: CASSLGHLNTGELFF; DNA: TGTGCCAGCAGCCTCGGACATTTGAACACCGGGGAGCTGTTTTTT
size: -; D: -; V: TRBV19; J: TRBJ1-1; CDR3: CASSMAELMNTEAFF; DNA: TGTGCCAGTAGTATGGCGGAACTCATGAACACTGAAGCTTTCTTT
size: few; D: TRBD1; V: TRBV5-1; J: TRBJ1-1; CDR3: CASSSGQDLMNTEAFF; DNA: TGCGCCAGCAGCTCTGGACAGGACCTTATGAACACTGAAGCTTTCTTT
size: -; D: TRBD2; V: TRBV9; J: TRBJ2-5; CDR3: CASSPGWLAGGQETQYF; DNA: TGTGCCAGCAGCCCCGGGTGGCTAGCGGGGGGCCAAGAGACCCAGTACTTC
size: -; D: -; V: TRBV11-2; J: TRBJ1-1; CDR3: CASSHLLHPSTSNPYEAFF; DNA: TGTGCCAGCAGCCACCTTCTACATCCATCCACATCGAATCCGTACGAAGCTTTCTTT
size: -; D: TRBD2; V: TRBV5-1; J: TRBJ2-7; CDR3: CASSSDKRGASYEQYF; DNA: TGCGCCAGCAGCTCCGATAAGCGGGGGGCATCCTACGAGCAGTACTTC
size: -; D: -; V: TRBV9; J: TRBJ2-2; CDR3: CASSARDWPDTGELFF; DNA: TGTGCCAGCAGCGCCAGGGACTGGCCGGACACCGGGGAGCTGTTTTTT
size: once; D: -; V: TRBV2; J: TRBJ1-3; CDR3: CASWRDRNTIYF; DNA: TGTGCCAGCTGGAGGGATAGAAACACCATATATTTT